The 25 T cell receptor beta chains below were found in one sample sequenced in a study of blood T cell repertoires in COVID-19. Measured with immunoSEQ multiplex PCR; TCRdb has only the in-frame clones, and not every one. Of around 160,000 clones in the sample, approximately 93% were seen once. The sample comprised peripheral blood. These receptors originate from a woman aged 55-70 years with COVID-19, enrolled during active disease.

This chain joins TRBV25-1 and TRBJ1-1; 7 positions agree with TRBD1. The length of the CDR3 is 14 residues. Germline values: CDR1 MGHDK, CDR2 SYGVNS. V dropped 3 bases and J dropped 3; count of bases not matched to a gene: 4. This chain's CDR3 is CASSDPTGYTEAFF. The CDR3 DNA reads TGTGCCAGCAGTGACCCGACAGGGTACACTGAAGCTTTCTTT.

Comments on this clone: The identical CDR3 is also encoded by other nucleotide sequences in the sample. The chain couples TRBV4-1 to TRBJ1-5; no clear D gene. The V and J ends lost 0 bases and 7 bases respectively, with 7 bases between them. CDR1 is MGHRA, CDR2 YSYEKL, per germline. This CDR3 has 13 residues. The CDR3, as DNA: TGCGCCAGCAGCCAAGAAGGAGAACAGCCCCAGCATTTT. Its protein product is CASSQEGEQPQHF.

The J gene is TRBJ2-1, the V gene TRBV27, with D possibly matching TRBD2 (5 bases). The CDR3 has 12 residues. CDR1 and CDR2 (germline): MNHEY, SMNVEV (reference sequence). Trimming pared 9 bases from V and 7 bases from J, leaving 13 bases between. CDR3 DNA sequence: TGTGCCAGTTCGGAGCGGTGGAATGAGCAGTTCTTC. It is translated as CASSERWNEQFF.

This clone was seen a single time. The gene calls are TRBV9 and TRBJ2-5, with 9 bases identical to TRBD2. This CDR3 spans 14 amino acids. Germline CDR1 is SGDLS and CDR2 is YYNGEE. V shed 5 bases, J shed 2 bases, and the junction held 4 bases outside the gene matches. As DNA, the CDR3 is TGTGCCAGCAGTGCGGGGGGGAGGCAAGAGACCCAGTACTTC. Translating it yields CASSAGGRQETQYF.

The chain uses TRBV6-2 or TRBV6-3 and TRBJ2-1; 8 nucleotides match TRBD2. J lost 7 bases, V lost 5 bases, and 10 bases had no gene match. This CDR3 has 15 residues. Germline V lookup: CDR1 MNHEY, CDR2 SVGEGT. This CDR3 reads CASSTGGAGWNEQFF. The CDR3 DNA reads TGTGCCAGCAGTACCGGGGGGGCCGGGTGGAATGAGCAGTTCTTC.

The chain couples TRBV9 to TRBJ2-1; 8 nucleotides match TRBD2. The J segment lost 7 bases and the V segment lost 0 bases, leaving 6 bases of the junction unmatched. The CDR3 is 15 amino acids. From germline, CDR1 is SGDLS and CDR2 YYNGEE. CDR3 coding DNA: TGTGCCAGCAGCGTAGGCGGGGGGAATACGAATGAGCAGTTCTTC. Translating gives CASSVGGGNTNEQFF.

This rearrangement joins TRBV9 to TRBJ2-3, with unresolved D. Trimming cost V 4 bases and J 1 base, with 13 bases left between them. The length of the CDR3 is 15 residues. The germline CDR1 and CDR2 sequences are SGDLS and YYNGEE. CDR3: CASSPTGFGTDTQYF. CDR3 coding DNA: TGTGCCAGCAGCCCTACCGGTTTCGGCACAGATACGCAGTATTTT.

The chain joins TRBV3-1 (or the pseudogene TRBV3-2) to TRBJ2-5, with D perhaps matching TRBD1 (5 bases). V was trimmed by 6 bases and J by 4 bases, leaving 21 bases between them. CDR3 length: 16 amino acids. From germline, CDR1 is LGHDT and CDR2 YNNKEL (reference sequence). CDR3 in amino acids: CASRDDGRVSRETQYF. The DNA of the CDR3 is TGTGCCAGCAGAGACGATGGCAGGGTTTCACGAGAGACCCAGTACTTC.

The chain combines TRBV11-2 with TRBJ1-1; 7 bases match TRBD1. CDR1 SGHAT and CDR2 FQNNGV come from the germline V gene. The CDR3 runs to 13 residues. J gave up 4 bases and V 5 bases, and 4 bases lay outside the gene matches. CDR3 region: CASSPGGSTEAFF. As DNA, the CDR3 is TGTGCCAGCAGCCCAGGGGGGAGCACTGAAGCTTTCTTT.

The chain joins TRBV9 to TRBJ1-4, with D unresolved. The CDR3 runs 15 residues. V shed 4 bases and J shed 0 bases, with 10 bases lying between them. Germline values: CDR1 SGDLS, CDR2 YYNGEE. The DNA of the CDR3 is TGTGCCAGCAGCCCGCGACAAGCAACTAATGAAAAACTGTTTTTT. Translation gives CASSPRQATNEKLFF.

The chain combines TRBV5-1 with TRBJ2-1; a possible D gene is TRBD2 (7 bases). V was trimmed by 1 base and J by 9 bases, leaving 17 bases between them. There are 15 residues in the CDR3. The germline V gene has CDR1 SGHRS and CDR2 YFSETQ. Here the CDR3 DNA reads TGCGCCAGCAGCTTGAGGGGGGGCCATTTCGGTGAGCAGTTCTTC. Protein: CASSLRGGHFGEQFF.

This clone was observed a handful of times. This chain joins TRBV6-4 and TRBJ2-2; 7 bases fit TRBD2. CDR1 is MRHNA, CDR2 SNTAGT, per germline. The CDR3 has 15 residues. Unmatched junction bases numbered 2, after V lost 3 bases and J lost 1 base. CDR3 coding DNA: TGTGCCAGCAGTGAGGGCGGGGGGAACACCGGGGAGCTGTTTTTT. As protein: CASSEGGGNTGELFF.

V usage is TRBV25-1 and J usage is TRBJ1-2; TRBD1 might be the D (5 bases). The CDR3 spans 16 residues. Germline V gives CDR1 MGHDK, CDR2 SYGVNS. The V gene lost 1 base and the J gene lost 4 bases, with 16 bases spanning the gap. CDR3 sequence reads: CASSELGLGQSYGYTF. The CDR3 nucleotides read TGTGCCAGCAGTGAATTGGGGTTGGGGCAGTCCTATGGCTACACCTTC.

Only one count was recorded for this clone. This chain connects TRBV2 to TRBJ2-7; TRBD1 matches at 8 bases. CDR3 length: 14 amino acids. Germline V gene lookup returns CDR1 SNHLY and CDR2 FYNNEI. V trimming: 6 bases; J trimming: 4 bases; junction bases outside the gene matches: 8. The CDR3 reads CASSLGQGWYEQYF. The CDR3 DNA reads TGTGCCAGCAGCCTCGGACAGGGTTGGTACGAGCAGTACTTC. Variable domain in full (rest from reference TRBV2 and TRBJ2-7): EPEVTQTPSHQVTQMGQEVILRCVPISNHLYFYWYRQILGQKVEFLVSFYNNEISEKSEIFDDQFSVERPDGSNFTLKIRSTKLEDSAMYFCASSLGQGWYEQYFGPGTRLTVT.

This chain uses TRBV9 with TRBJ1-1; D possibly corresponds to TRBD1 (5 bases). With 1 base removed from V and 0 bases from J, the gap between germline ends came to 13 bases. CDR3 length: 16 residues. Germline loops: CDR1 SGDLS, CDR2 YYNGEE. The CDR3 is CASSVKIDSMNTEAFF. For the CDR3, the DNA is TGTGCCAGCAGCGTAAAAATTGACAGTATGAACACTGAAGCTTTCTTT. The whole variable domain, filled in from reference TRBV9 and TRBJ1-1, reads DSGVTQTPKHLITATGQRVTLRCSPRSGDLSVYWYQQSLDQGLQFLIQYYNGEERAKGNILERFSAQQFPDLHSELNLSSLELGDSALYFCASSVKIDSMNTEAFFGQGTRLTVV.

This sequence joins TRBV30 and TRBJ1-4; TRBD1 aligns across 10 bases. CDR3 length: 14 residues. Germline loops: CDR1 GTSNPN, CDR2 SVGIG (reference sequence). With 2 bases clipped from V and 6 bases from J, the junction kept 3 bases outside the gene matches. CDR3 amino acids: CAWSLGQGHEKLFF. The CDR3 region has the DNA TGTGCCTGGAGTCTGGGACAGGGGCATGAAAAACTGTTTTTT.

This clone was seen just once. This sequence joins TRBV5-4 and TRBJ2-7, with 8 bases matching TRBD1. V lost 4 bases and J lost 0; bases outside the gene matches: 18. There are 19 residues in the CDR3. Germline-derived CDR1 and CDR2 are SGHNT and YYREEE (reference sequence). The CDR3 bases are TGTGCCAGCAGCCCGATCACCGGGACAGGCCACAAAAACTCCTACGAGCAGTACTTC. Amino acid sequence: CASSPITGTGHKNSYEQYF.

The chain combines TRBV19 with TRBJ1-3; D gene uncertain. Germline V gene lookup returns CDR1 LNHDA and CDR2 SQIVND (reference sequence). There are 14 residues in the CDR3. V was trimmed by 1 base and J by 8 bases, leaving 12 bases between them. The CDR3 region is CASSIALVEDTIYF. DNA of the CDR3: TGTGCCAGTAGTATAGCCCTTGTTGAGGACACCATATATTTT. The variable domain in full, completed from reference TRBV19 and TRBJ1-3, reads DGGITQSPKYLFRKEGQNVTLSCEQNLNHDAMYWYRQDPGQGLRLIYYSQIVNDFQKGDIAEGYSVSREKKESFPLTVTSAQKNPTAFYLCASSIALVEDTIYFGEGSWLTVV.

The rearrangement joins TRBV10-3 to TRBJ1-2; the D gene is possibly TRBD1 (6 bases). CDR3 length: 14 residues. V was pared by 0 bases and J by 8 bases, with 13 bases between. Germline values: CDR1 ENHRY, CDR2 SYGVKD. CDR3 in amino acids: CAISESQGVGGYTF. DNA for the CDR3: TGTGCCATCAGTGAGTCACAGGGAGTAGGCGGCTACACCTTC.

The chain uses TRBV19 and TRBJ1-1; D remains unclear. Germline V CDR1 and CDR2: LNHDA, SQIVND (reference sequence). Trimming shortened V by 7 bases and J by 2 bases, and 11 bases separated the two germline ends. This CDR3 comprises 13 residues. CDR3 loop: CASNGEGNTEAFF. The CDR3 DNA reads TGTGCCAGTAACGGCGAGGGAAACACTGAAGCTTTCTTT.

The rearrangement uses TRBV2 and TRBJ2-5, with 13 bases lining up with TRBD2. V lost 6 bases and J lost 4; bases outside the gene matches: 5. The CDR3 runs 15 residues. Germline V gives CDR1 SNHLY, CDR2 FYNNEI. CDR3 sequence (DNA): TGTGCCAGCAGCCCAGGACTAGCGGGAGTAGAGACCCAGTACTTC. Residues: CASSPGLAGVETQYF.

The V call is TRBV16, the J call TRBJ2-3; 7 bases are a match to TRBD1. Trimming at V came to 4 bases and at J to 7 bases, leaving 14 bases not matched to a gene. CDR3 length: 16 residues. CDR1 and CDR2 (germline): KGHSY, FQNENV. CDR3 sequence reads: CASSLMGRQGVNTQYF. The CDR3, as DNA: TGTGCCAGCAGCCTCATGGGACGACAGGGTGTGAATACGCAGTATTTT.

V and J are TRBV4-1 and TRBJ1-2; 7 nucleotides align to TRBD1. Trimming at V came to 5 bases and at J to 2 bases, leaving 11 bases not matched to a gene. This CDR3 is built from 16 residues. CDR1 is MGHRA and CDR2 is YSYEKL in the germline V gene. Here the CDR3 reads CASSEKIDRANYGYTF. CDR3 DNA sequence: TGCGCCAGCAGCGAGAAAATAGACAGGGCAAACTATGGCTACACCTTC.

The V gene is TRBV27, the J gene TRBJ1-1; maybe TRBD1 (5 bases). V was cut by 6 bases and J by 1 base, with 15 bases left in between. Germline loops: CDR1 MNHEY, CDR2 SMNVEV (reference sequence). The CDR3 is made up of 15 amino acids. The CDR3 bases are TGTGCCAGCAGGTTGAGGAGGGGAACGAACACTGAAGCTTTCTTT. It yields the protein CASRLRRGTNTEAFF.

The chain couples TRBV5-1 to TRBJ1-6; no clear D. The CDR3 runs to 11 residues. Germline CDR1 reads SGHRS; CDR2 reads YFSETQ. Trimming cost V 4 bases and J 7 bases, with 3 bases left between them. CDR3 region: CASSLNSPLHF. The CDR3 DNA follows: TGCGCCAGCAGCCTAAATTCACCCCTCCACTTT.